A single sample is the source of the 9 T cell receptor beta chains below, sequenced in a study of blood T cell repertoires in COVID-19. Some clones are missing from TCRdb's copy, which holds only in-frame ones; the method was immunoSEQ multiplex PCR. Altogether fewer than 350,000 clones are present, 86% being singletons, with the ten largest covering around 13%. The sequencing input was peripheral blood. These TCRs come from a woman in her 70s with COVID-19, enrolled during active disease.

CDR3 DNA sequence: TGTGCCAGCAGTTCGACCAACAGGGCTGGCTACACCTTC. Residues: CASSSTNRAGYTF. The chain joins TRBV28 to TRBJ1-2; D is possibly TRBD1 (6 bases). The CDR3 runs to 13 residues. The V and J ends lost 4 bases and 7 bases respectively, with 13 bases between them. The germline V gene has CDR1 MDHEN and CDR2 SYDVKM.

About this clone itself: Other DNA variants within this sample encode the same CDR3. This chain uses TRBV24-1 with TRBJ1-6; the D gene is possibly TRBD1 (5 bases). V was pared by 3 bases and J by 6 bases, with 8 bases between. The CDR3 length is 14 residues. The germline CDR1 and CDR2 sequences are KGHDR and SFDVKD. The CDR3 sequence is CATSDSRVNSPLHF. In nucleotides, the CDR3 is TGTGCCACCAGTGATAGCAGGGTTAATTCACCCCTCCACTTT.

This rearrangement joins TRBV7-6 to TRBJ1-3; D call uncertain. The germline V gene has CDR1 SGHVS and CDR2 FNYEAQ. This CDR3 is built from 15 residues. Trimming left V 4 bases short and J 4 bases short, with 14 bases between. CDR3 amino acids: CASSSTAGKGNTIYF. In nucleotides, the CDR3 is TGTGCCAGCAGCTCCACGGCGGGGAAAGGAAACACCATATATTTT.

This chain uses TRBV30 with TRBJ2-7; tentative D call: TRBD2 (5 bases). The ends were cut back, 2 bases at V and 4 bases at J, with 15 bases in the middle. Germline V gene data show CDR1 as GTSNPN and CDR2 as SVGIG (reference sequence). CDR3 length equals 14 residues. CDR3 sequence: CAWSLGRGGYEQYF. Written as DNA, the CDR3 is TGTGCCTGGAGTCTGGGGAGAGGTGGGTACGAGCAGTACTTC.

The chain combines TRBV19 with TRBJ2-1; 7 bases map to TRBD1. Germline lookup yields CDR1 LNHDA and CDR2 SQIVND (reference sequence). The CDR3 spans 13 residues. With 9 bases clipped from V and 7 bases from J, the junction kept 9 bases outside the gene matches. CDR3 residues: CASQPLQGNEQFF. In nucleotides, the CDR3 is TGTGCCAGCCAACCGTTACAGGGGAATGAGCAGTTCTTC.

The V and J genes are TRBV10-1 and TRBJ2-1; 7 bases fit TRBD2. The length of the CDR3 is 14 residues. Germline loops: CDR1 WNHNN, CDR2 SYGVQD (reference sequence). Trimming took 2 bases from V and 5 from J; bases not matched to a gene: 3. For the CDR3, the DNA is TGCGCCAGCAGTGAGGGTCTAGCGGACAATGAGCAGTTCTTC. This translates into CASSEGLADNEQFF.

The chain couples TRBV2 to TRBJ1-1; 11 bases line up with TRBD1. Per germline, CDR1 SNHLY and CDR2 FYNNEI. This CDR3 is built from 14 residues. V lost 7 bases and J lost 9; bases outside the gene matches: 10. The CDR3 reads CASTVGQGGTKAFF. DNA of the CDR3: TGTGCCAGCACTGTGGGACAGGGGGGAACCAAAGCTTTCTTT. Using reference TRBV2 and TRBJ1-1 for the parts outside the CDR3, the full variable domain is EPEVTQTPSHQVTQMGQEVILRCVPISNHLYFYWYRQILGQKVEFLVSFYNNEISEKSEIFDDQFSVERPDGSNFTLKIRSTKLEDSAMYFCASTVGQGGTKAFFGQGTRLTVV.

The chain recombines TRBV9 with TRBJ1-4; 10 bases fit TRBD1. J gave up 3 bases and V 3 bases, and 5 bases lay outside the gene matches. The CDR3 loop spans 16 amino acids. Per the germline V gene, CDR1 is SGDLS and CDR2 is YYNGEE. CDR3 amino acids: CASSAGQGWPNEKLFF. CDR3 nucleotide sequence: TGTGCCAGCAGCGCGGGACAGGGGTGGCCTAATGAAAAACTGTTTTTT.

This clone was observed a handful of times. The chain carries TRBV18 and TRBJ1-5, with a tentative D call TRBD1 (5 bases). The CDR3 is made up of 12 amino acids. Germline-derived CDR1 and CDR2 are KGHSH and LQKENI. V was shortened by 4 bases and J by 7 bases, with 8 bases between the two germline ends. This CDR3 reads CASSRGDQPQHF. The CDR3 nucleotides are TGTGCCAGCTCACGCGGGGACCAGCCCCAGCATTTT.